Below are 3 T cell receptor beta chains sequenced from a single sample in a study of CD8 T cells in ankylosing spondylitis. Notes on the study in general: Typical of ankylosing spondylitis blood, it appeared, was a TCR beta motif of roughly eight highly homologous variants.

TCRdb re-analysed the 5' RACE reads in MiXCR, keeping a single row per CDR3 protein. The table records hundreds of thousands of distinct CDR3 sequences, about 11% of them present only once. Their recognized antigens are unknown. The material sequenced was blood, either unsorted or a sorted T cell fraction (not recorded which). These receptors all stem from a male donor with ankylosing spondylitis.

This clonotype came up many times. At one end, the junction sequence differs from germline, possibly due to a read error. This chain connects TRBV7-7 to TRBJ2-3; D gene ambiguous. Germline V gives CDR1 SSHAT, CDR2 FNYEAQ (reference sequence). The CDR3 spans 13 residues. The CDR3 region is CASSFTPRDTQYF. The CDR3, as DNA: TGTGCTAGCAGCTTTACGCCGAGAGATACGCAGTATTTT. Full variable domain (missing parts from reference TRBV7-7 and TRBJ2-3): GAGVSQSPRYKVTKRGQDVTLRCDPISSHATLYWYQQALGQGPEFLTYFNYEAQPDKSGLPSDRFSAERPEGSISTLTIQRTEQRDSAMYRCASSFTPRDTQYFGPGTRLTVL.

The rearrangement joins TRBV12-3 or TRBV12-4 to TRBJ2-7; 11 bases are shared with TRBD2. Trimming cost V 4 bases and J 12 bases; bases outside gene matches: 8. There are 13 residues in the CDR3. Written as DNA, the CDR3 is TGTGCCAGCAGTTCAGGGACTAGCGGTGGGCGGTACTTC. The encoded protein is CASSSGTSGGRYF.

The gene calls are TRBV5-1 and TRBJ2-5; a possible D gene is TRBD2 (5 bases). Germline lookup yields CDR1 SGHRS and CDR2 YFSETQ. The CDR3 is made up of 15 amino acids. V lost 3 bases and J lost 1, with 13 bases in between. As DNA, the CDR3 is TGCGCCAGCAGCTGGACTGGCTACCTCCAAGAGACCCAGTACTTC. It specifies CASSWTGYLQETQYF. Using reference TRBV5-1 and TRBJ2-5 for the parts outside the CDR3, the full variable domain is KAGVTQTPRYLIKTRGQQVTLSCSPISGHRSVSWYQQTPGQGLQFLFEYFSETQRNKGNFPGRFSGRQFSNSRSEMNVSTLELGDSALYLCASSWTGYLQETQYFGPGTRLLVL.